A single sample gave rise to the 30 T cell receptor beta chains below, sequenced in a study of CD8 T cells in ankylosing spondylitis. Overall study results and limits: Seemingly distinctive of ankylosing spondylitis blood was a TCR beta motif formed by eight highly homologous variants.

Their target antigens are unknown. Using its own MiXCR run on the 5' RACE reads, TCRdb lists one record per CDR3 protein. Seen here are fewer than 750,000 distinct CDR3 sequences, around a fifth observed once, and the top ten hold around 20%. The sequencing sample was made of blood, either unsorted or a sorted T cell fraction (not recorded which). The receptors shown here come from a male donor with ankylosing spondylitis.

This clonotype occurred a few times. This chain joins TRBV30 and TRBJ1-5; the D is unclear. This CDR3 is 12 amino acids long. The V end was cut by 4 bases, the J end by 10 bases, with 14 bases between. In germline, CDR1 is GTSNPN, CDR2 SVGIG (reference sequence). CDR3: CAWNLGPGPQHF. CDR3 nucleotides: TGTGCCTGGAACCTGGGTCCGGGACCCCAGCATTTT.

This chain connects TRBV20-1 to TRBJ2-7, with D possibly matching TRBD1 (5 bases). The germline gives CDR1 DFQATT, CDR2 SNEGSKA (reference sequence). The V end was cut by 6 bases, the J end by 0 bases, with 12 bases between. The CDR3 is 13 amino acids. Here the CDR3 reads CSAEGHRSYEQYF. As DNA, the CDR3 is TGCAGTGCGGAAGGACATCGCTCCTACGAGCAGTACTTC.

The CDR3 sequence: CASTPWGSDYSNQPQHF. The CDR3 region has the DNA TGTGCCAGCACCCCCTGGGGCAGCGATTATAGCAATCAGCCCCAGCATTTT. The V gene is TRBV28, the J gene TRBJ1-5; D perhaps matches TRBD1 (5 bases). The germline gives CDR1 MDHEN, CDR2 SYDVKM. This CDR3 is built from 17 residues. V was clipped by 7 bases and J by 0 bases, with 19 bases between them.

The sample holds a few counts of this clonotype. This chain's CDR3 is CASREAQGVSSNTEAFF. In DNA, the CDR3 is TGTGCCAGCAGGGAGGCACAGGGGGTCTCTTCGAACACTGAAGCTTTCTTT. The V call is TRBV12-3 or TRBV12-4, the J call TRBJ1-1; 8 positions agree with TRBD1. The ends lost 6 bases at V and 1 base at J; junction bases unmatched: 13. The CDR3 runs to 17 residues.

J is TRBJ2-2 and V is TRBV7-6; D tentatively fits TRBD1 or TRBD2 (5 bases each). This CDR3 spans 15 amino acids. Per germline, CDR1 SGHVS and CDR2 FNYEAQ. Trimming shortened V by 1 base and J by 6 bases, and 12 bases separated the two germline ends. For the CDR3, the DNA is TGTGCCAGCAGCTTAGGTGTGGGGGTAGCCGGGGAGCTGTTTTTT. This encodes CASSLGVGVAGELFF.

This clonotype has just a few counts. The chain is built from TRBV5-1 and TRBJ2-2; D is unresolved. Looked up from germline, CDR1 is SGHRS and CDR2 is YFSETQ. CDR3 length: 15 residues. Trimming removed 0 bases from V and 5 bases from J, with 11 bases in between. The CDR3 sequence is CASSLAIWETGELFF. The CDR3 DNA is TGCGCCAGCAGCTTGGCCATCTGGGAAACCGGGGAGCTGTTTTTT.

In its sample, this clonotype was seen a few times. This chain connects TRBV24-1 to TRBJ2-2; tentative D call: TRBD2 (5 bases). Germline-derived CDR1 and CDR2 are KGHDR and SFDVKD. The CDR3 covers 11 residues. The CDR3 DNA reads TGTGCTACGGGGTTCACCGGGGAGCTGTTTTTT. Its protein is CATGFTGELFF.

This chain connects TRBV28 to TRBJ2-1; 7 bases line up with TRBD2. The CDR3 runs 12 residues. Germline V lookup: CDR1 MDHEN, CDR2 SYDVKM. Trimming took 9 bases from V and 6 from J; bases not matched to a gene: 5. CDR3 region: CASLGGGNEQFF. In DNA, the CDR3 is TGTGCCAGTCTGGGGGGGGGCAATGAGCAGTTCTTC.

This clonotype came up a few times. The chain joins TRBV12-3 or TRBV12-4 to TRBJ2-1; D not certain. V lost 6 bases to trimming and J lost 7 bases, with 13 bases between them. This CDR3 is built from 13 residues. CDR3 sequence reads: CASSPQNGNEQFF. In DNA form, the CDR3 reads TGTGCCAGCAGCCCGCAAAACGGGAATGAGCAGTTCTTC.

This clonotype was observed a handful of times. The DNA for the CDR3 is TGCGCCAGCAGCTTAGAGGCCCCCGTTAGCACAGATACGCAGTATTTT. It is translated as CASSLEAPVSTDTQYF. J is TRBJ2-3 and V is TRBV5-1; no definite D call. V shed 2 bases and J shed 0 bases, with 13 bases lying between them. The CDR3 loop spans 16 amino acids. In germline, CDR1 is SGHRS, CDR2 YFSETQ.

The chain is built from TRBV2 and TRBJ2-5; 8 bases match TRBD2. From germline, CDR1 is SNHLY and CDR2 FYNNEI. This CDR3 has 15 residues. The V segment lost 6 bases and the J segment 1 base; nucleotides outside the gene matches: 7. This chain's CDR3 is CASRAWTSLQETQYF. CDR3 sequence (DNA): TGTGCCAGCAGGGCGTGGACTAGCCTCCAAGAGACCCAGTACTTC.

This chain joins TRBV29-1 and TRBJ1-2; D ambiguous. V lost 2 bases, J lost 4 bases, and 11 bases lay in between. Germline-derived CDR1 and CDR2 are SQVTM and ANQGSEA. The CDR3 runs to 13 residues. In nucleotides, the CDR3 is TGCAGCGTTGAAAGCCCACGGACCTATGGCTACACCTTC. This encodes CSVESPRTYGYTF. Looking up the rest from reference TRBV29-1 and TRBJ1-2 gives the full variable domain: SAVISQKPSRDICQRGTSLTIQCQVDSQVTMMFWYRQQPGQSLTLIATANQGSEATYESGFVIDKFPISRPNLTFSTLTVSNMSPEDSSIYLCSVESPRTYGYTFGSGTRLTVV.

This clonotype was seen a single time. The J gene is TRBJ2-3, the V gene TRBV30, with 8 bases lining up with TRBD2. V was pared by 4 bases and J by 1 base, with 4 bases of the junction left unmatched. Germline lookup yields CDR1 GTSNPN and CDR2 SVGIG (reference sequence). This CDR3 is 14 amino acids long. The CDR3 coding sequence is TGTGCCTGGAAAGCGGGGGCCGGCACAGATACGCAGTATTTT. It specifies CAWKAGAGTDTQYF.

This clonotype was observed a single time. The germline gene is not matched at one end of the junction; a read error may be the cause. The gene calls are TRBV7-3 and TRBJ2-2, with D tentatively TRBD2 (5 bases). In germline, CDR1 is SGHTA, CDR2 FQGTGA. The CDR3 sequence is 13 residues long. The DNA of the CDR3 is TGTGCCAGCAGCGTCAATTCGGACGGGGAGCTGTCTTTT. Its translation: CASSVNSDGELSF.

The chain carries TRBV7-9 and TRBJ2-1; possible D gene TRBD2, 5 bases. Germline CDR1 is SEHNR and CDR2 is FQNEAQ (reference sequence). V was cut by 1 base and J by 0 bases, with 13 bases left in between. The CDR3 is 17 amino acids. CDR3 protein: CASSLVDGMSSYNEQFF. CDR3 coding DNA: TGTGCCAGCAGCTTAGTAGACGGGATGAGCTCCTACAATGAGCAGTTCTTC.

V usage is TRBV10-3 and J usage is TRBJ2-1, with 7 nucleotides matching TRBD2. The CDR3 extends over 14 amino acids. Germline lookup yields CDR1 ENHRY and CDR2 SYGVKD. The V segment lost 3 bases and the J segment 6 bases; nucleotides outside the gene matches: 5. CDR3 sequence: CAISEAGLSNEQFF. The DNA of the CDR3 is TGTGCCATCAGTGAAGCGGGACTATCCAATGAGCAGTTCTTC.

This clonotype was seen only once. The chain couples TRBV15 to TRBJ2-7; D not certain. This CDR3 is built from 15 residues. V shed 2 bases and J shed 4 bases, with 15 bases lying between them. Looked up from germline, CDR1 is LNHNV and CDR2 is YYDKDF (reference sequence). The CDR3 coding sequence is TGTGCCACCAGCAGACTACAGTCCCCGCCTTACGAGCAGTACTTC. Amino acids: CATSRLQSPPYEQYF. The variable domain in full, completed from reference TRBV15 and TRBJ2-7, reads DAMVIQNPRYQVTQFGKPVTLSCSQTLNHNVMYWYQQKSSQAPKLLFHYYDKDFNNEADTPDNFQSRRPNTSFCFLDIRSPGLGDTAMYLCATSRLQSPPYEQYFGPGTRLTVT.

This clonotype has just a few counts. The DNA for the CDR3 is TGTGCCAGCACCCTCGGGAACTACGAGCAGTACTTC. Encoded protein: CASTLGNYEQYF. This chain links TRBV2 with TRBJ2-7; D is perhaps TRBD2 (5 bases). Germline V gives CDR1 SNHLY, CDR2 FYNNEI. The CDR3 runs 12 residues. V shed 7 bases and J shed 3 bases, with 10 bases lying between them.

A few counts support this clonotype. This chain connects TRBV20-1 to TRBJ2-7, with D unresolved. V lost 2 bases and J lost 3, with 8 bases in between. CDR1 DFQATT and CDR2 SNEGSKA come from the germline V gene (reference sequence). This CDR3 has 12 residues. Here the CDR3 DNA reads TGCAGTGCTAGATCTAGGGACTACGAGCAGTACTTC. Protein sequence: CSARSRDYEQYF.

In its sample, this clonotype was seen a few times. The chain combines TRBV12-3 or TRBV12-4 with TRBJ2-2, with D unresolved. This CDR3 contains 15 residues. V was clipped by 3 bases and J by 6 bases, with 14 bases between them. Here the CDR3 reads CASSFFGVRAGELFF. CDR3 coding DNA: TGTGCCAGCAGTTTCTTTGGGGTACGGGCCGGGGAGCTGTTTTTT.

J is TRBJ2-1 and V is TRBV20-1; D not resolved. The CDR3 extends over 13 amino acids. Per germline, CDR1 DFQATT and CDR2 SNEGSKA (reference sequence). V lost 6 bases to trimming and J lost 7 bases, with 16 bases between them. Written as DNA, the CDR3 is TGCAGTGCCGAGTCGGCTGGGTTGAATGAGCAGTTCTTC. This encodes CSAESAGLNEQFF.

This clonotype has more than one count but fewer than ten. The CDR3 loop is CSPEAGSESGANVLTF. The CDR3, as DNA: TGCAGCCCTGAAGCGGGGTCTGAGTCTGGGGCCAACGTCCTGACTTTC. The chain carries TRBV29-1 and TRBJ2-6; 7 bases are a match to TRBD2. Germline-derived CDR1 and CDR2 are SQVTM and ANQGSEA. The length of the CDR3 is 16 residues. V was pared by 8 bases and J by 1 base, with 11 bases of the junction left unmatched.

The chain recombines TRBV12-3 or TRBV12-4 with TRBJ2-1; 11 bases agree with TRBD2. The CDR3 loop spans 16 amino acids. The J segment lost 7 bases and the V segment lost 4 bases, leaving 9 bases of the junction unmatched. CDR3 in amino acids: CASSYPYSGGANEQFF. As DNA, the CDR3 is TGTGCCAGCAGTTATCCCTATAGCGGGGGGGCGAATGAGCAGTTCTTC.

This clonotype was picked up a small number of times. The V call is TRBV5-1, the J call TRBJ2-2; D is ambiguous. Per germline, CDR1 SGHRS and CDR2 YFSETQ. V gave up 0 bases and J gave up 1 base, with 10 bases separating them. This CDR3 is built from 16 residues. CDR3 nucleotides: TGCGCCAGCAGCTTGGGCGCCAGGATGAACACCGGGGAGCTGTTTTTT. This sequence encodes CASSLGARMNTGELFF.

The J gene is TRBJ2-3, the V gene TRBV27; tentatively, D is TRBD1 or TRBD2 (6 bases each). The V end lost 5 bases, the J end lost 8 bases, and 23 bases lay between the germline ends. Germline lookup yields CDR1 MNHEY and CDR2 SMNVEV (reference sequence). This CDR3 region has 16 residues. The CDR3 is CASSQKGDGTSGTQYF. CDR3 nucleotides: TGTGCCAGCAGTCAAAAGGGGGACGGGACTTCAGGTACGCAGTATTTT.

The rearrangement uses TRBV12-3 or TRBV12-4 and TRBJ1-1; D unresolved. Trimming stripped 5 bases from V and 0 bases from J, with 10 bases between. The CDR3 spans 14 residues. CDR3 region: CASSPLAMNTEAFF. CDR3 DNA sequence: TGTGCCAGCAGTCCCCTCGCCATGAACACTGAAGCTTTCTTT.

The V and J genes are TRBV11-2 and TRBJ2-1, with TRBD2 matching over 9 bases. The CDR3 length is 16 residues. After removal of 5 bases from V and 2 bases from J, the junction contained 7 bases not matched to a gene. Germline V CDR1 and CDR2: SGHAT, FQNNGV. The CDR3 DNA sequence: TGTGCCAGCAGCACAATAGCGGGAGTGGCCTACAATGAGCAGTTCTTC. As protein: CASSTIAGVAYNEQFF.

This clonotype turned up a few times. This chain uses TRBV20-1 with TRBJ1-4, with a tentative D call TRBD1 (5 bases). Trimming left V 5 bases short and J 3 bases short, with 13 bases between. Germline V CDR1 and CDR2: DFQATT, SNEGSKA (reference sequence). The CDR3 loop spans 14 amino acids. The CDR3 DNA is TGCAGTGCTGCTACAGGTGCGGCTAATGAAAAACTGTTTTTT. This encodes CSAATGAANEKLFF.

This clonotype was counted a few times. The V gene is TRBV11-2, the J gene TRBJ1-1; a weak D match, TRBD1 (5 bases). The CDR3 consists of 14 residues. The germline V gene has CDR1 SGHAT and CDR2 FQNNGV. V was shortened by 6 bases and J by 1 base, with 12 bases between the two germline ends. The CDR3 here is CASRPGLTNTEAFF. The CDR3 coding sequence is TGTGCCAGCAGACCGGGACTGACGAACACTGAAGCTTTCTTT.

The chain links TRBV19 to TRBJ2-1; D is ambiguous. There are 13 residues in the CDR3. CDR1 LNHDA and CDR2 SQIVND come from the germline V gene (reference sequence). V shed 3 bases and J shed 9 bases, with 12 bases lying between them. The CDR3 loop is CASSIRPTGEQFF. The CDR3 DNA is TGTGCCAGTAGTATCCGGCCCACCGGTGAGCAGTTCTTC.